This TCR beta chain was retrieved from a study of T cell responses to AZD1222 COVID-19 vaccine. About the study: Second doses at about 4 or about 12 weeks were pooled.

Findings of the study overall: Unmutated variant regions are reportedly the target of nearly half of TCRs that are spike-specific. Across the whole spike, CD4 TCRs peaked at regions 160-218 and 743-854. Donors in the cohort were predominantly white British and more often female, and clonal diversity was possibly underestimated.

The CDR3 contains 15 residues. Trimming left V 0 bases short and J 5 bases short, with 11 bases between. CDR1 and CDR2 from the germline V gene are LGHDT and YNNKEL (reference sequence). Sequenced by immunoSEQ multiplex PCR; TCRdb stores in-frame clones only, minus some. The sample lists tens of thousands of clones; about nine tenths were seen once. Note on this clone: What it binds is unknown.

The V and J genes are TRBV3-1 (or the pseudogene TRBV3-2) and TRBJ1-5; D possibly corresponds to TRBD1 (6 bases). Sample: peripheral blood, taken on day 0 of AZD1222 vaccination. The receptor comes from an adult in good health. The CDR3 DNA reads as TGTGCCAGCAGCCAAGAGGGGGCTCGGGATCAGCCCCAGCATTTT. It yields the protein CASSQEGARDQPQHF.